This is a list of T cell receptor delta chains from one sample in a study of human gamma delta and Vdelta1 T cells. TCRdb applied CATT to the PCR reads for clone calling. The sample has 550 to 800 delta-chain clones; about a tenth are singletons. Sequenced: differentiated CD27- Vdelta1 gamma-delta T cells from blood. Source of these receptors: a human donor in good health. Both conserved end residues are part of each CDR3. The D gene is left open where the match is weak. A row's size may be missing; if present it is once, few, many or a size class.

clone_size | j_call | cdr3_length | d_call | v_call | cdr3_nt | cdr3_aa
few | TRDJ1 | 18 | TRDD3 | TRDV1 | TGTGCTCTTGGGGGAGTCTACTGGGGGATACTAAGATCCGATAAACTCATCTTT | CALGGVYWGILRSDKLIF
few | TRDJ1 | 23 | NA | TRDV1 | TGTGCTCTTGGGGAGCCCCCGGGACCTGCCCGGGACCGATTACGGCTTAACACCGATAAACTCATCTTT | CALGEPPGPARDRLRLNTDKLIF
medium-sized | TRDJ1 | 20 | TRDD3 | TRDV1 | TGTGCTCTTGGGGACTTCCTAGAGCACACTGGGGGAAAGTACACCGATAAACTCATCTTT | CALGDFLEHTGGKYTDKLIF
NA | TRDJ1 | 25 | TRDD3 | TRDV1 | TGTGCTCTTGGGGACATAGCTCGGCCTTCCTACTGGGGGATACGCGATACCTTTCCCTTGGGTAAACTCATCTTT | CALGDIARPSYWGIRDTFPLGKLIF
few | TRDJ1 | 21 | TRDD3 | TRDV1 | TGTGCTCTTGGGGTAGTCTACTGTGGGATACGCGATACCTTTCCCTTTGGTAAACTCATCTTT | CALGVVYCGIRDTFPFGKLIF
NA | TRDJ1 | 21 | TRDD3 | TRDV1 | TGTGCTCCTGGGGAACCTTCGGCCGGGAAGAGGTACTGGGGGATACGCGATAAACTCATCTTT | CAPGEPSAGKRYWGIRDKLIF
NA | TRDJ1 | 24 | NA | TRDV1 | TGTGCTCGTGGGGACATCGCTCGGCCTTCCTACTGGGGGATCCGATTAATGTACACCGATAAACTCATCTTT | CARGDIARPSYWGIRLMYTDKLIF
NA | TRDJ1 | 16 | NA | TRDV1 | TGTGCTCTTGGGGACCAACTATGGGTGGGACACTCTAAACTCATCTTT | CALGDQLWVGHSKLIF
medium-sized | TRDJ1 | 12 | NA | TRDV2 | TGTGCCACCTGGGAATCCCCCAATAAACTCATCTTT | CATWESPNKLIF
medium-sized | TRDJ1 | 23 | TRDD3 | TRDV1 | TGTGCTCTTGGGGAACTTTGGTCCTACCCTCTTATGGGGGGATATAACAGCGGGGGTAAACTCATCTTT | CALGELWSYPLMGGYNSGGKLIF
NA | TRDJ1 | 20 | TRDD3 | TRDV1 | TGCTCTGGGGTCATAGCTCGGCCTTCCTACTGGGGGATACGTACCGATAAACTCATCTTT | CSGVIARPSYWGIRTDKLIF
NA | TRDJ1 | 15 | NA | TRDV1 | TGTGCTCTTGGGGAGACCCTTAAGTACACCGATAAACTCATCTTT | CALGETLKYTDKLIF
few | TRDJ1 | 20 | TRDD3 | TRDV1 | TGTGCTCTTGGGGAACAGTCGTACCCGTGGGGGATACGGGGAGCCGATAAACTCATCTTT | CALGEQSYPWGIRGADKLIF
NA | TRDJ1 | 22 | TRDD3 | TRDV1 | TGTGCTCTTGGGGACATAGCTCGGCCTTCCTATCGGGGGATACGGGGAGCCGATAAACTCATCTTT | CALGDIARPSYRGIRGADKLIF
NA | TRDJ1 | 23 | TRDD3 | TRDV1 | TGTGCTCTTGGGGTACGATACAAGGGAAGGATCTGGGGGATACGCGGAGATACCGATAAACCCATCTTT | CALGVRYKGRIWGIRGDTDKPIF
NA | TRDJ1 | 18 | TRDD3 | TRDV1 | TGTGCTCTCACCTTCCGCCACAACTGGGGGACATTCCCCGATAAACTCATCTTT | CALTFRHNWGTFPDKLIF
NA | TRDJ1 | 21 | TRDD3 | TRDV1 | TGTGCTCTTGGGAAAATCGTCCCCTCCTACTGGGGGATACGGGGAGCCGATAAACTCATCTTT | CALGKIVPSYWGIRGADKLIF
NA | TRDJ1 | 21 | TRDD3 | TRDV1 | TGTGCTCTTGGGGGAGTCTACTGGGGGATACGCGATACCTTTCCCGAAGGTAAACTCATCTTT | CALGGVYWGIRDTFPEGKLIF
NA | TRDJ1 | 21 | TRDD3 | TRDV1 | TGTGCTCTTGGAGACCTTCCTATCCCTACTGGGGGATCCCCGTACACCGATAAACTCATCTTT | CALGDLPIPTGGSPYTDKLIF
NA | TRDJ1 | 21 | NA | TRDV1 | TGTGCTCTTTCCATGGCCTTCCTACGTAGCAGGGGATACGGTAAGACCGATAAACTCATCTTT | CALSMAFLRSRGYGKTDKLIF
NA | TRDJ1 | 21 | NA | TRDV1 | TGTGCTCTTTCCCTGGCCTTCCTACGTAGCCGGGGATACGGTAAGACCGATAAACTCATCTTT | CALSLAFLRSRGYGKTDKLIF
NA | TRDJ1 | 25 | TRDD3 | TRDV1 | TGTGCTCTTGGGGCCTATTTCCTACGTCTTACTGGGGGATACGGTCGGATTCAGTACACCGATAAACTCATCTTT | CALGAYFLRLTGGYGRIQYTDKLIF
few | TRDJ1 | 24 | TRDD3 | TRDV1 | TGTGCTCTTGGGCCTCGGAGATACGGACGTTCTTACTGGGGGATAGTGGACTATGGGCCTAAACTCATCTTT | CALGPRRYGRSYWGIVDYGPKLIF
NA | TRDJ1 | 23 | TRDD3 | TRDV1 | TGTGCTCTTGGGATACGCTACCATGGAAAGCTCTGGGGGATACGCGTAGATACCGATAAACTCATCTTT | CALGIRYHGKLWGIRVDTDKLIF
few | TRDJ1 | 21 | TRDD3 | TRDV1 | TGTGCTCTTGGGGTTGGCCCTGTCTTAGCCTGGGGGATACGGGGAGCCGATAAACTCATCTTT | CALGVGPVLAWGIRGADKLIF
medium-sized | TRDJ1 | 23 | TRDD3 | TRDV1 | TGTGCTCTTGGGGTACGATACAAGGGAAAGATCTGGGGGATACGCGGAGATACCGATAAACTCATCTTT | CALGVRYKGKIWGIRGDTDKLIF
medium-sized | TRDJ1 | 21 | TRDD3 | TRDV1 | TGTGCTCTTGGGCACTACCTTCCCTTCTATCGGGGGATACGGGGCGCCGATAAACTCATCTTT | CALGHYLPFYRGIRGADKLIF
NA | TRDJ1 | 22 | TRDD3 | TRDV1 | TGTGCTCTTGGGGAACGGGGGCCTTTCCTAGGGAACTGGGGGAGGTACACCGATAAACTCATCTTT | CALGERGPFLGNWGRYTDKLIF
NA | TRDJ1 | 26 | TRDD3 | TRDV1 | TGTGCTCTTGGGGAACCTTCGGCCGGGAAGAGGTACTGGGGGATACGCGTTACCTTTCCCTTGGGTAAACTCATCTTT | CALGEPSAGKRYWGIRVTFPLGKLIF
few | TRDJ1 | 20 | TRDD3 | TRDV1 | TGTGCTCTTGGGGTTGGCCCTGTCTTAGCCTGGGGGATACGTACCGATAAACTCATCTTT | CALGVGPVLAWGIRTDKLIF
NA | TRDJ1 | 24 | NA | TRDV2 | TGTGCCTGTGACACCGTAGGCTCAAGCGGGCGGGATGTAGGACGAAAAAAAAACACCGATAAACTCATCTTT | CACDTVGSSGRDVGRKKNTDKLIF
NA | TRDJ1 | 25 | TRDD3 | TRDV1 | TGTGCTCTTGGGGAACTGGGTCCTACGGGGACACGAAGGGGGATACGCTGGGCGGATCGATATGGACTCATCTTT | CALGELGPTGTRRGIRWADRYGLIF
few | TRDJ1 | 19 | TRDD3 | TRDV1 | TGTGCTCTTGGGAACTACCTTCACTTCTATCGGGGGATACGCGTTAAACTCATCTTT | CALGNYLHFYRGIRVKLIF
few | TRDJ1 | 9 | NA | TRDV1 | TGTGCTCTTGGGCACTACCTTACCTTC | CALGHYLTF
few | TRDJ1 | 23 | TRDD3 | TRDV1 | TGTGCTCTTGGGGAACGGACCTCCTGGATTTGGGGGATACGCTCTAGGTACACCGATAAACTCATCTTT | CALGERTSWIWGIRSRYTDKLIF
few | TRDJ1 | 17 | TRDD3 | TRDV1 | TGTGCTCTTGGGGGAGTCTACTGGGGGCCCTACACCGATAAACTCATCTTT | CALGGVYWGPYTDKLIF
NA | TRDJ1 | 16 | TRDD3 | TRDV1 | TGTGCTCCCCCCTTCGCTGGGGGGGAGGACACCGATAAACTCATCTTT | CAPPFAGGEDTDKLIF
few | TRDJ1 | 20 | TRDD3 | TRDV1 | TGTGCTCTTGGGGAACTAGTTTCTCCCGCGTACTGGGGGATACGGGTTAAACTCATCTTT | CALGELVSPAYWGIRVKLIF
large | TRDJ1 | 20 | TRDD3 | TRDV1 | TGTGCTCTTGGGGAATCTCCCTTCCTCTGGGGGATATCGTACACCGATAAACTCATCTTT | CALGESPFLWGISYTDKLIF
large | TRDJ1 | 20 | TRDD3 | TRDV1 | TGTGCTCTTGGGGGACGCGGTCGGTACTGGGGGATACTAAGATCCGATAAACTCATCTTT | CALGGRGRYWGILRSDKLIF
few | TRDJ1 | 22 | TRDD3 | TRDV1 | TGTGCTCTTGGGGAACCTTCGGCCGGGAAGAGGTACTGGGGGATACGTACCGATAAACTCATCTTT | CALGEPSAGKRYWGIRTDKLIF
medium-sized | TRDJ1 | 22 | NA | TRDV1 | TGTGCTCTTGGGGAACAGGACCCCAGAACCAAACGTCTGCTCCTTTACACCGATAAACTCATCTTT | CALGEQDPRTKRLLLYTDKLIF
medium-sized | TRDJ1 | 20 | TRDD3 | TRDV1 | TGTGCTCTTGGGAAAATCGTCCCCTCCTACTGGGGGATACGTACCGATAAACTCATCTTT | CALGKIVPSYWGIRTDKLIF
NA | TRDJ2 | 22 | TRDD3 | TRDV1 | TGTGCTCTTGGGGAACTAACTGAGATCCCGATTTACTGGGGGAGAGGCCCGGCACAACTCTTCTTT | CALGELTEIPIYWGRGPAQLFF
NA | TRDJ1 | 18 | TRDD3 | TRDV1 | TGTGCTCTTGGGGAGCAATGGTTACTGGGGGATAACGCCGATAAACTCATCTTT | CALGEQWLLGDNADKLIF
NA | TRDJ1 | 24 | TRDD3 | TRDV1 | TGTGCTCTTGGGGAGTCCCTCCCTCTTCCGGGCTACTGGGGGACTTACTCTTACACCGATAAACTCATCTTT | CALGESLPLPGYWGTYSYTDKLIF
few | TRDJ1 | 21 | TRDD3 | TRDV1 | TGTGCTCTTGGGACGGGGGATACGCTTAGGGCCCCCTCAAAGTACACCGATAAACTCATCTTT | CALGTGDTLRAPSKYTDKLIF
NA | TRDJ1 | 27 | TRDD3 | TRDV1 | TGTGCTCTTGGGGAAACGGATTCAGCTAGCCCTCGCCTTATACTGGTGGATACGGGCGGGTACACCGATAAACTCATCTTT | CALGETDSASPRLILVDTGGYTDKLIF
large | TRDJ1 | 17 | TRDD3 | TRDV1 | TGTGCTCTTGGCTCCCCCTACTGGGGGCCCTACACCGATAAACTCATCTTT | CALGSPYWGPYTDKLIF
few | TRDJ1 | 20 | TRDD3 | TRDV1 | TGTGCTCTTGGGGAGAGCGCCCTCCTCCGCTGGGGGATACGTACCGATAAACTCATCTTT | CALGESALLRWGIRTDKLIF
few | TRDJ1 | 20 | TRDD3 | TRDV1 | TGTGCTCTTGGGGACATAGCTCGGCCTTCCTACTGGGGGATACCCGATAAACTCATCTTT | CALGDIARPSYWGIPDKLIF
few | TRDJ1 | 18 | TRDD3 | TRDV1 | TGTGCTCTTGGGGGAGTCTACTGGGGGATACGGGGAGCCGATAAACTCATCTTT | CALGGVYWGIRGADKLIF
NA | TRDJ1 | 24 | TRDD3 | TRDV1 | TGTGCTCTTGGGAACTACCTTCACTTCTATCGGGGGATACGCGATACCTTTCCCTTGGGTAAACTCATCTTT | CALGNYLHFYRGIRDTFPLGKLIF
NA | TRDJ1 | 17 | TRDD3 | TRDV1 | TGTGCTCTTGGGGTAGTCTACTGTGGGATACGTACCGATAAACTCATCTTT | CALGVVYCGIRTDKLIF
NA | TRDJ1 | 17 | TRDD3 | TRDV1 | TGTGCTCTTGGGGGAGCCTACTGGGGGATACGTACCGATAAACTCATCTTT | CALGGAYWGIRTDKLIF